This passage covers 26 T cell receptor beta chains from one sample sequenced in a study of cytomegalovirus exposure and HLA in healthy donors. Primers included in the PCR were 60 Vbeta and 13 Jbeta primers. Libraries were prepared by immunoSEQ multiplex PCR; TCRdb keeps only in-frame clonotypes and omits some of them. The data show 85,000 to 130,000 clones, around 9.1% seen once. The source material was PBMCs. These receptors originate from a man aged 40-49 years in good health and CMV-seropositive.

The rearrangement uses TRBV19 and TRBJ2-1; D is possibly TRBD2 (6 bases). From germline, CDR1 is LNHDA and CDR2 SQIVND (reference sequence). V was shortened by 5 bases and J by 8 bases, with 19 bases between the two germline ends. The CDR3 sequence is 15 residues long. CDR3 sequence (DNA): TGTGCCAGTAGTCCATCTAGCGTGAGCGTCCATGAGCAGTTCTTC. It specifies CASSPSSVSVHEQFF.

V gene TRBV18 combines with J gene TRBJ2-7, with D perhaps matching TRBD1 (5 bases). Trimming shortened V by 0 bases and J by 7 bases, and 7 bases separated the two germline ends. The CDR3 totals 12 residues. Germline CDR1 is KGHSH and CDR2 is LQKENI. CDR3 in amino acids: CASSPPTAEQYF. The DNA of the CDR3 is TGTGCCAGCTCACCACCGACAGCTGAGCAGTACTTC.

This clone was seen a few times. The chain combines TRBV2 with TRBJ2-7; tentatively, D is TRBD2 (6 bases). The CDR3 has 15 residues. Trimming pared 5 bases from V and 0 bases from J, leaving 14 bases between. Germline-derived CDR1 and CDR2 are SNHLY and FYNNEI. CDR3 sequence (DNA): TGTGCCAGCAGTTGGGTAGCGGACACCTCCTACGAGCAGTACTTC. It specifies CASSWVADTSYEQYF.

This clone has just a few counts. The chain joins TRBV19 to TRBJ2-3, with a weak D call TRBD2 (6 bases). V lost 4 bases and J lost 0, with 17 bases in between. Per germline, CDR1 LNHDA and CDR2 SQIVND (reference sequence). The CDR3 spans 17 residues. CDR3 in amino acids: CASSNNGGRLSTDTQYF. The CDR3 DNA reads TGTGCCAGTAGTAACAACGGGGGACGGTTAAGCACAGATACGCAGTATTTT.

The chain uses TRBV4-1 and TRBJ2-5; maybe TRBD1 (6 bases). The J call is doubtful: the DNA matches TRBJ2-7 better. This CDR3 has 15 residues. CDR1 is MGHRA, CDR2 YSYEKL, per germline. For the CDR3, the DNA is TGCGCCAGCAGCCAAGAATGGGGGCAGAGCTACGAGCAGTACTTC. Encoded protein: CASSQEWGQSYEQYF.

This clone showed up just a few times. V and J are TRBV19 and TRBJ1-5; D perhaps matches TRBD1 (5 bases). CDR1 and CDR2 from the germline V gene are LNHDA and SQIVND (reference sequence). The CDR3 has 15 amino acids. Trimming cost V 3 bases and J 3 bases, with 12 bases left between them. CDR3 sequence: CASSIGGQPNQPQHF. The CDR3 nucleotides read TGTGCCAGTAGTATCGGTGGACAACCCAATCAGCCCCAGCATTTT.

There are a few counts of this clone. The V gene is TRBV5-1, the J gene TRBJ1-5; TRBD1 agrees at 9 bases. The germline CDR1 and CDR2 sequences are SGHRS and YFSETQ. V was clipped by 4 bases and J by 2 bases; unmatched bases: 7. CDR3 length: 16 amino acids. CDR3 in amino acids: CASSVGGQGGNQPQHF. CDR3 bases: TGCGCCAGCAGCGTGGGGGGACAGGGTGGCAATCAGCCCCAGCATTTT.

V gene TRBV9 combines with J gene TRBJ2-1, with 8 positions matching TRBD1. From germline, CDR1 is SGDLS and CDR2 YYNGEE. J was trimmed by 2 bases and V by 3 bases; bases with no gene match: 4. This CDR3 is 15 amino acids long. CDR3: CASSETGVTYNEQFF. As DNA, the CDR3 is TGTGCCAGCAGCGAGACAGGGGTAACCTACAATGAGCAGTTCTTC.

This clone has only a few counts. This chain links TRBV2 with TRBJ2-2; D possibly corresponds to TRBD1 (6 bases). Trimming shortened V by 6 bases and J by 3 bases, and 14 bases separated the two germline ends. The germline gives CDR1 SNHLY, CDR2 FYNNEI. The CDR3 spans 15 residues. The CDR3 DNA follows: TGTGCCAGCAGGGTTAGAGGGGGAGACACCGGGGAGCTGTTTTTT. This gives the protein CASRVRGGDTGELFF.

The CDR3 sequence: CASGLAVNNEQFF. The CDR3 DNA reads TGTGCCAGCGGACTAGCGGTAAACAATGAGCAGTTCTTC. The rearrangement joins TRBV9 to TRBJ2-1; 10 bases are shared with TRBD2. V was pared by 7 bases and J by 5 bases, with 3 bases of the junction left unmatched. CDR1 is SGDLS, CDR2 YYNGEE, per germline. This CDR3 has 13 amino acids.

Points on this clone: At one end, the junction sequence differs from germline, possibly due to a read error. The chain employs TRBV7-2 and TRBJ1-2, with 9 bases fitting TRBD1. Germline CDR1 is SGHTA and CDR2 is FQGNSA. The CDR3 has 14 residues. The CDR3 DNA reads TGTGCCAGCACCTTAGCGGGGACAGGGTATGGCTACACCTTC. Translating it yields CASTLAGTGYGYTF.

This clone has just a few counts. The chain carries TRBV5-6 and TRBJ2-1; no definite D call. Germline CDR1 SGHDT, CDR2 YYEEEE. This CDR3 has 15 residues. The V end was cut by 0 bases, the J end by 6 bases, with 13 bases between. The CDR3 DNA follows: TGTGCCAGCAGCTTGGATGGGCCGCGCCGCAATGAGCAGTTCTTC. Its translation is CASSLDGPRRNEQFF.

This clone has more than one count but fewer than ten. The chain couples TRBV9 to TRBJ1-2; D gene unclear. This CDR3 is 12 amino acids long. Deletions cut 0 bases from V and 8 bases from J, with 8 bases between. Per the germline V gene, CDR1 is SGDLS and CDR2 is YYNGEE. The CDR3 DNA sequence: TGTGCCAGCAGCGTAGGGGCTCGGGGCTACACCTTC. It is translated as CASSVGARGYTF.

The chain is built from TRBV27 and TRBJ2-7; a possible D gene is TRBD1 (6 bases). CDR3 length: 16 amino acids. With 5 bases removed from V and 2 bases from J, the gap between germline ends came to 19 bases. Germline lookup yields CDR1 MNHEY and CDR2 SMNVEV (reference sequence). CDR3 nucleotides: TGTGCCAGCAGTCGATACAGGGCAAATCCAACCTACGAGCAGTACTTC. Its protein is CASSRYRANPTYEQYF.

This clone occurred a few times. Here the CDR3 DNA reads TGTGCCAGCAGTCCTCTCCCTGGGGCCAACGTCCTGACTTTC. It is translated as CASSPLPGANVLTF. The genes are TRBV28 and TRBJ2-6; D gene uncertain. This CDR3 contains 14 residues. The germline CDR1 and CDR2 sequences are MDHEN and SYDVKM. Trimming cost V 5 bases and J 2 bases, with 7 bases left between them.

The genes are TRBV5-8 and TRBJ2-7, with D possibly being TRBD2 (5 bases). Germline V gene sequence: CDR1 SGHTS, CDR2 YDEGEE. CDR3 length equals 18 residues. The V and J ends lost 2 bases and 4 bases respectively, with 25 bases between them. Here the CDR3 DNA reads TGTGCCAGCAGCTTTGGCCTACAGAGAGGGTGGGAGAGATACGAGCAGTACTTC. Encoded protein: CASSFGLQRGWERYEQYF.

CDR3 loop: CASSLVGQGRENEQFF. Here the CDR3 DNA reads TGTGCCAGCAGCTTAGTGGGACAGGGGCGGGAGAATGAGCAGTTCTTC. The rearrangement joins TRBV7-9 to TRBJ2-1; 10 bases are a match to TRBD1. Trimming removed 1 base from V and 7 bases from J; junction bases left unmatched: 7. From germline, CDR1 is SEHNR and CDR2 FQNEAQ (reference sequence). The CDR3 loop spans 16 amino acids. Combining the CDR3 with reference TRBV7-9 and TRBJ2-1 gives the whole variable domain DTGVSQNPRHKITKRGQNVTFRCDPISEHNRLYWYRQTLGQGPEFLTYFQNEAQLEKSRLLSDRFSAERPKGSFSTLEIQRTEQGDSAMYLCASSLVGQGRENEQFFGPGTRLTVL.

The V and J genes are TRBV28 and TRBJ1-4; 8 bases line up with TRBD1. The ends lost 5 bases at V and 6 bases at J; junction bases unmatched: 8. The CDR3 extends over 15 amino acids. Germline CDR1 MDHEN, CDR2 SYDVKM. The CDR3 loop is CASSPWTGSYEKLFF. The CDR3 nucleotides are TGTGCCAGCAGTCCGTGGACAGGGAGTTATGAAAAACTGTTTTTT.

A few counts support this clone. The chain joins TRBV5-1 to TRBJ1-1, with a possible D match to TRBD1 (6 bases). V was trimmed by 3 bases and J by 4 bases, leaving 13 bases between them. Germline loops: CDR1 SGHRS, CDR2 YFSETQ. This CDR3 has 14 amino acids. The CDR3 spells CASSWGGAGTEAFF. The CDR3 bases are TGCGCCAGCAGCTGGGGGGGCGCGGGCACTGAAGCTTTCTTT.

There are a few counts of this clone. The genes are TRBV11-2 and TRBJ2-7; tentatively, D is TRBD2 (5 bases). Trimming left V 3 bases short and J 4 bases short, with 7 bases between. The CDR3 extends over 12 amino acids. Per the germline V gene, CDR1 is SGHAT and CDR2 is FQNNGV. The CDR3 DNA reads as TGTGCCAGCAGCTTCGCGGGTTACGAGCAGTACTTC. It yields the protein CASSFAGYEQYF.

This clone showed up just a few times. This chain links TRBV5-1 with TRBJ2-3, with D maybe TRBD2 (5 bases). V was clipped by 5 bases and J by 6 bases, with 7 bases between them. The CDR3 consists of 11 residues. Germline lookup yields CDR1 SGHRS and CDR2 YFSETQ. For the CDR3, the DNA is TGCGCCAGCAGATGGAGGGATACGCAGTATTTT. Protein product: CASRWRDTQYF.

In its sample, this clone was seen a few times. The chain recombines TRBV6-5 with TRBJ2-5, with 14 bases identical to TRBD2. J lost 6 bases, V lost 6 bases, and 6 bases had no gene match. The CDR3 runs to 15 residues. CDR1 MNHEY and CDR2 SVGAGI come from the germline V gene. As DNA, the CDR3 is TGTGCCAGCAGGCCCCGGACTAGCGGGAGGAAGACCCAGTACTTC. It yields the protein CASRPRTSGRKTQYF.

This clone was picked up a small number of times. V gene TRBV6-1 combines with J gene TRBJ1-1; tentative D call: TRBD1 (6 bases). This CDR3 has 15 residues. V lost 3 bases and J 1 base, leaving 12 bases between the germline ends. Germline CDR1 MNHNS, CDR2 SASEGT. CDR3 bases: TGTGCCAGCAGTGATGTGGGGGCTGCGAACACTGAAGCTTTCTTT. Translated: CASSDVGAANTEAFF.

This rearrangement joins TRBV19 to TRBJ1-5; TRBD1 matches 10 bases. The CDR3 totals 13 residues. V shed 8 bases, J shed 5 bases, and the junction held 3 bases outside the gene matches. Germline assignment: CDR1 LNHDA and CDR2 SQIVND (reference sequence). This CDR3 is CASAGTGDQPQHF. DNA for the CDR3: TGTGCCAGTGCCGGGACAGGGGATCAGCCCCAGCATTTT.

The table lists this clone with a few counts. This sequence joins TRBV30 and TRBJ2-4, with D possibly matching TRBD1 (5 bases). V lost 0 bases and J 1 base, leaving 13 bases between the germline ends. Germline values: CDR1 GTSNPN, CDR2 SVGIG (reference sequence). This CDR3 spans 16 amino acids. The CDR3 reads CAWSVPGYAAKNIQYF. CDR3 nucleotide sequence: TGTGCCTGGAGTGTGCCAGGGTATGCGGCCAAAAACATTCAGTACTTC.

This clone was picked up a small number of times. The chain carries TRBV5-1 and TRBJ2-4; 13 bases agree with TRBD2. J was trimmed by 8 bases and V by 1 base; bases with no gene match: 0. The germline CDR1 and CDR2 sequences are SGHRS and YFSETQ. This CDR3 is built from 14 residues. This CDR3 is CASSLTSGRDIQYF. The DNA for the CDR3 is TGCGCCAGCAGCTTGACTAGCGGGAGGGACATTCAGTACTTC.